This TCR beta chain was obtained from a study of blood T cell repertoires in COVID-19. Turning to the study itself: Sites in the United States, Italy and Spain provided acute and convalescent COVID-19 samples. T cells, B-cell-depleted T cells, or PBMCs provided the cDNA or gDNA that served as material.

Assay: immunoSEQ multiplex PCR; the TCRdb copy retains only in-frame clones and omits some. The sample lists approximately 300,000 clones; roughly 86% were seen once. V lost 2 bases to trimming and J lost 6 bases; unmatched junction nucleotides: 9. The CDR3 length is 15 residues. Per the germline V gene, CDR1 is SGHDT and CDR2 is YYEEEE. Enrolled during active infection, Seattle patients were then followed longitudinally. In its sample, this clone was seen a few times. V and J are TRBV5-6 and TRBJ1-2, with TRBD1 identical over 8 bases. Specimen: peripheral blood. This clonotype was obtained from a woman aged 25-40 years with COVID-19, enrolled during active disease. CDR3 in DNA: TGTGCCAGCAGCTTATACGGACAGGGCGTGGATGGCTACACCTTC. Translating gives CASSLYGQGVDGYTF.